Listed here is a single TCR beta chain. Its antigen is currently unknown. TCRdb redid the calling of the RT-PCR reads with MiXCR, one entry per CDR3 protein. The sample carries around 710,000 distinct CDR3 sequences, 11% to 15% recorded once. These data belong to a study of response to subunit inactivated influenza vaccine. V dropped 7 bases and J dropped 2; count of bases not matched to a gene: 3. Germline V gene data show CDR1 as KGHDR and CDR2 as SFDVKD. CDR3 length: 13 residues. Points from the study as a whole: Few additional T cells are recruited per seasonal influenza vaccination, authors suggested.

The sample here was PBMCs from blood, taken approximately 15 days before vaccination. J is TRBJ2-5 and V is TRBV24-1; TRBD2 aligns across 7 bases. This receptor was taken from a man in his fifties or sixties who received an inactivated influenza vaccine. CDR3 loop: CATRAGPQETQYF. The CDR3 nucleotides read TGTGCCACCAGAGCGGGGCCTCAAGAGACCCAGTACTTC.